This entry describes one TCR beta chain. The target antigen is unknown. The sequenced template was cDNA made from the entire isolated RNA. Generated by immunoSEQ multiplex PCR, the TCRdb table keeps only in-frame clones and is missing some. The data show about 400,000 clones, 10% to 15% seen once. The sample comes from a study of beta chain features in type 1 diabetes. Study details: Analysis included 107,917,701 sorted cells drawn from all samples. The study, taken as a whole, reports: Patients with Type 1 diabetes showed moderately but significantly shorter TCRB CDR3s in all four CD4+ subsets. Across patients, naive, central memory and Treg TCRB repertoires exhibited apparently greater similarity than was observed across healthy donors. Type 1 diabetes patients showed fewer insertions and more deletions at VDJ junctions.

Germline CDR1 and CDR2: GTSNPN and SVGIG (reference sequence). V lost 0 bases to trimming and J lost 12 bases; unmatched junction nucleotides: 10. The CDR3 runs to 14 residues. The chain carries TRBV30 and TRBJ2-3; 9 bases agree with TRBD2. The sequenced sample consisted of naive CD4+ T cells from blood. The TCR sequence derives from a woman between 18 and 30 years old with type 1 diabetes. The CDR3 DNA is TGTGCCTGGAGTGTACGGCTAGCGGGGACCCCTCAGTATTTT. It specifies CAWSVRLAGTPQYF.